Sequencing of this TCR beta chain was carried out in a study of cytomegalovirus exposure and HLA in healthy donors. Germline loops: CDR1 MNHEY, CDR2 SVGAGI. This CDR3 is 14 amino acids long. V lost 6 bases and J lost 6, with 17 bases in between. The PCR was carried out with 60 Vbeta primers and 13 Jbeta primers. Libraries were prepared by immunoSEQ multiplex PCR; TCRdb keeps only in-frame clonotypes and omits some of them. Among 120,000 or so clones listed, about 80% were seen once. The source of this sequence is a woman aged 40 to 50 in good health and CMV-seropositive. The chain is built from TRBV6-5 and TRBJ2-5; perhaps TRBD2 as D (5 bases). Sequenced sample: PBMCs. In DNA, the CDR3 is TGTGCCAGCAGCGAGACCGGGCTCGGGAAGACCCAGTACTTC. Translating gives CASSETGLGKTQYF.